The 28 T cell receptor beta chains below come from one sample, sequenced in a study of blood T cell repertoires in COVID-19. The assay was immunoSEQ multiplex PCR, and TCRdb's table has in-frame clones only and misses some. Among 540,000 or so clones listed, approximately 91% were seen once. Sequenced material: peripheral blood. The origin of the receptors is a woman aged 50 to 60 with COVID-19, enrolled during active disease.

This chain links TRBV5-6 with TRBJ2-7; maybe TRBD1 (5 bases). Trimming pared 5 bases from V and 7 bases from J, leaving 13 bases between. The CDR3 runs 12 residues. Germline lookup yields CDR1 SGHDT and CDR2 YYEEEE. The CDR3 sequence is CASSLSGIEQYF. CDR3 nucleotides: TGTGCCAGCAGTCTGTCAGGGATAGAGCAGTACTTC.

The CDR3 sequence is CASSLGLAGDEQYF. The CDR3 region has the DNA TGTGCCAGCAGCTTAGGACTAGCGGGTGACGAGCAGTACTTC. The V call is TRBV5-6, the J call TRBJ2-7; 11 nucleotides align to TRBD2. V lost 2 bases, J lost 5 bases, and 3 bases stayed unmatched. Germline assignment: CDR1 SGHDT and CDR2 YYEEEE. This CDR3 is built from 14 residues.

V usage is TRBV7-2 and J usage is TRBJ1-4; 7 nucleotides agree with TRBD1. The CDR3 covers 17 residues. With V trimmed by 6 bases and J by 1 base, 11 bases remained unmatched. From germline, CDR1 is SGHTA and CDR2 FQGNSA. The CDR3 loop is CASRHHGTAVTNEKLFF. In DNA form, the CDR3 reads TGTGCCAGCAGGCACCATGGGACAGCAGTAACTAATGAAAAACTGTTTTTT.

The V gene is TRBV11-2, the J gene TRBJ1-1; a weak D match, TRBD1 (5 bases). The CDR3 loop spans 15 amino acids. Trimming left V 5 bases short and J 3 bases short, with 16 bases between. CDR1 SGHAT and CDR2 FQNNGV come from the germline V gene. The CDR3 protein is CASSGGSREDTEAFF. The CDR3 bases are TGTGCCAGCAGCGGCGGGAGCAGGGAGGACACTGAAGCTTTCTTT.

This sequence joins TRBV7-9 and TRBJ1-2; TRBD1 aligns across 7 bases. This CDR3 region has 16 residues. J gave up 7 bases and V 3 bases, and 14 bases lay outside the gene matches. Per the germline V gene, CDR1 is SEHNR and CDR2 is FQNEAQ (reference sequence). CDR3 DNA sequence: TGTGCCAGCAGCTTTGACCAACAGGGGTTCCAGTCTGGCTACACCTTC. Its protein is CASSFDQQGFQSGYTF.

This clone was observed once. The J gene is TRBJ1-1, the V gene TRBV28; D unresolved. CDR3 size: 12 residues. Germline values: CDR1 MDHEN, CDR2 SYDVKM. Deletions cut 3 bases from V and 11 bases from J, with 13 bases between. As DNA, the CDR3 is TGTGCCAGCAGTTTCGGGAACCGATTCGCTTTCTTT. Translated, it gives CASSFGNRFAFF.

The V call is TRBV19, the J call TRBJ2-3; D possibly corresponds to TRBD2 (5 bases). V was pared by 5 bases and J by 0 bases, with 9 bases between. The germline V gene has CDR1 LNHDA and CDR2 SQIVND (reference sequence). The CDR3 runs 14 residues. The CDR3, as DNA: TGTGCCAGTAGTGAGGGTGGGAGCACAGATACGCAGTATTTT. This codes for CASSEGGSTDTQYF.

The rearrangement links TRBV2 to TRBJ2-7; tentative D call: TRBD1 (6 bases). Trimming took 6 bases from V and 5 from J, leaving 26 bases between them. The CDR3 extends over 17 amino acids. From germline, CDR1 is SNHLY and CDR2 FYNNEI. The CDR3 loop is CASRGTTGIFPEDEQYF. The CDR3 region has the DNA TGTGCCAGCAGGGGGACAACCGGGATCTTCCCCGAGGACGAGCAGTACTTC.

The genes are TRBV5-1 and TRBJ1-1; possible D gene TRBD1, 6 bases. The CDR3 is 17 amino acids. The germline V gene encodes CDR1 SGHRS and CDR2 YFSETQ. Trimming left V 4 bases short and J 4 bases short, with 23 bases between. The CDR3 nucleotides read TGCGCCAGCAGCCGTGGGGTGGGAACAGGGAAAAGCACTGAAGCTTTCTTT. Translated, it gives CASSRGVGTGKSTEAFF.

The V gene is TRBV19, the J gene TRBJ1-2, with 8 bases lining up with TRBD1. The CDR3 covers 18 residues. V gave up 6 bases and J gave up 4 bases; unmatched junction bases: 19. The germline CDR1 and CDR2 sequences are LNHDA and SQIVND (reference sequence). The CDR3: CASSLRRTGTASSYGYTF. The CDR3 nucleotides read TGTGCCAGTAGCCTCCGTCGGACAGGGACTGCGAGTTCCTATGGCTACACCTTC.

The rearrangement joins TRBV5-6 to TRBJ2-7, with a weak D call TRBD1 (5 bases). V was shortened by 0 bases and J by 3 bases, with 7 bases between the two germline ends. Germline V gene data show CDR1 as SGHDT and CDR2 as YYEEEE. The CDR3 totals 13 residues. The CDR3 reads CASSLGGFYEQYF. In DNA, the CDR3 is TGTGCCAGCAGCTTGGGGGGCTTCTACGAGCAGTACTTC.

This chain uses TRBV3-1 (or the pseudogene TRBV3-2) with TRBJ2-3, with TRBD2 matching over 12 bases. V trimming: 4 bases; J trimming: 4 bases; junction bases outside the gene matches: 6. Germline loops: CDR1 LGHDT, CDR2 YNNKEL (reference sequence). The CDR3 spans 16 residues. CDR3 loop: CASSLLAGGQSDTQYF. The DNA of the CDR3 is TGTGCCAGCAGCCTTCTAGCGGGGGGGCAATCAGATACGCAGTATTTT.

The chain uses TRBV27 and TRBJ2-1; TRBD1 aligns across 8 bases. Germline V gene data show CDR1 as MNHEY and CDR2 as SMNVEV (reference sequence). The CDR3 contains 16 residues. The ends lost 1 base at V and 6 bases at J; junction bases unmatched: 8. The CDR3 here is CASSLLAGQGTNEQFF. The CDR3 nucleotides read TGTGCCAGCAGTTTATTAGCAGGACAGGGCACCAATGAGCAGTTCTTC.

The rearrangement uses TRBV19 and TRBJ2-6; 7 bases are shared with TRBD1. The germline V gene encodes CDR1 LNHDA and CDR2 SQIVND (reference sequence). The CDR3 has 16 amino acids. J was trimmed by 4 bases and V by 3 bases; bases with no gene match: 6. In DNA form, the CDR3 reads TGTGCCAGTAGTATGCTACAGGGGCAAGGGGCCAACGTCCTGACTTTC. It encodes CASSMLQGQGANVLTF.

This clone has a handful of counts. The chain is built from TRBV6-2 or TRBV6-3 and TRBJ1-2; 8 bases fit TRBD1. Germline trimming cut 0 bases from V and 4 bases from J; bases unmatched to any gene: 10. From germline, CDR1 is MNHEY and CDR2 SVGEGT. The CDR3 totals 17 residues. CDR3 amino acids: CASSYSSQGAIGYGYTF. CDR3 nucleotides: TGTGCCAGCAGTTACTCGTCCCAGGGGGCGATAGGCTATGGCTACACCTTC.

The V gene is TRBV5-1, the J gene TRBJ2-5; 11 bases line up with TRBD2. CDR3 length: 18 amino acids. Germline V gene sequence: CDR1 SGHRS, CDR2 YFSETQ. Trimming took 4 bases from V and 1 from J; bases not matched to a gene: 12. For the CDR3, the DNA is TGCGCCAGCAGCCTGATGGTATTTACTAGCGGGGGCCAAGAGACCCAGTACTTC. Its protein is CASSLMVFTSGGQETQYF. The whole variable domain, filled in from reference TRBV5-1 and TRBJ2-5, reads KAGVTQTPRYLIKTRGQQVTLSCSPISGHRSVSWYQQTPGQGLQFLFEYFSETQRNKGNFPGRFSGRQFSNSRSEMNVSTLELGDSALYLCASSLMVFTSGGQETQYFGPGTRLLVL.

The V gene is TRBV28, the J gene TRBJ2-1; TRBD2 might be the D (7 bases). CDR1 MDHEN and CDR2 SYDVKM come from the germline V gene. This CDR3 comprises 15 residues. The V gene lost 4 bases and the J gene lost 7 bases, with 17 bases spanning the gap. The CDR3 loop is CASSSVRGAGNEQFF. CDR3 coding DNA: TGTGCCAGCAGTTCTGTTCGGGGGGCCGGGAATGAGCAGTTCTTC.

This clone came up a few times. The same CDR3 also results from other DNA sequences found in this sample. The CDR3: CASSGGGEKLFF. Written as DNA, the CDR3 is TGTGCCAGCAGTGGCGGGGGGGAAAAACTGTTTTTT. This chain links TRBV2 with TRBJ1-4; TRBD1 is a possible D gene (5 bases). This CDR3 contains 12 residues. Germline V gene lookup returns CDR1 SNHLY and CDR2 FYNNEI. V was cut by 4 bases and J by 8 bases, with 8 bases left in between.

The rearrangement joins TRBV6-5 to TRBJ1-6, with 7 bases fitting TRBD1. Per the germline V gene, CDR1 is MNHEY and CDR2 is SVGAGI. The CDR3 runs 15 residues. The V and J ends lost 2 bases and 9 bases, in that order; junction bases with no gene match: 7. CDR3 coding DNA: TGTGCCAGCAGTTACGCTAGACAGGGAGGTTCACCCCTCCACTTT. This encodes CASSYARQGGSPLHF.

The chain employs TRBV2 and TRBJ2-7, with D possibly matching TRBD2 (7 bases). CDR3 length: 13 amino acids. Germline loops: CDR1 SNHLY, CDR2 FYNNEI. V was pared by 3 bases and J by 6 bases, with 12 bases between. The CDR3 bases are TGTGCCAGCAGTGAGAACAGGGAGGGCGAGCAGTACTTC. Translating gives CASSENREGEQYF.

The genes are TRBV3-1 (or the pseudogene TRBV3-2) and TRBJ1-4; no clear D gene. The ends were cut back, 1 base at V and 5 bases at J, with 8 bases in the middle. CDR1 is LGHDT, CDR2 YNNKEL, per germline (reference sequence). The CDR3 consists of 14 residues. The DNA for the CDR3 is TGTGCCAGCAGCCAAGTGGCCCAAAATGAAAAACTGTTTTTT. It yields the protein CASSQVAQNEKLFF.

V is TRBV4-2 and J is TRBJ1-4; 9 bases agree with TRBD1. V lost 1 base and J lost 8; bases outside the gene matches: 5. The germline gives CDR1 LGHNA, CDR2 YNFKEQ. The CDR3 is made up of 15 amino acids. CDR3 sequence: CASSQAGTGSEKLFF. The CDR3 DNA is TGTGCCAGCAGCCAAGCCGGGACAGGGAGCGAAAAACTGTTTTTT.

This chain connects TRBV29-1 to TRBJ2-1; tentative D call: TRBD2 (6 bases). This CDR3 is 14 amino acids long. The ends were cut back, 7 bases at V and 2 bases at J, with 15 bases in the middle. Germline CDR1 SQVTM, CDR2 ANQGSEA. The CDR3 DNA reads as TGCAGCGCTCGGGGTTGGGGGGCCTACAATGAGCAGTTCTTC. This encodes CSARGWGAYNEQFF.

The chain has TRBV6-5 and TRBJ2-3; D is ambiguous. Trimming removed 8 bases from V and 6 bases from J, with 6 bases in between. The CDR3 covers 10 residues. Per germline, CDR1 MNHEY and CDR2 SVGAGI. The CDR3 loop is CASVRDTQYF. CDR3 DNA: TGTGCCAGCGTCAGGGATACGCAGTATTTT.

The genes are TRBV5-4 and TRBJ2-2, with TRBD2 matching over 13 bases. The V gene end was trimmed by 2 bases and the J gene end by 4 bases; junction bases not matched to a gene: 8. The length of the CDR3 is 18 residues. Looked up from germline, CDR1 is SGHNT and CDR2 is YYREEE (reference sequence). This CDR3 reads CASSFLLAGGPVTGELFF. The DNA of the CDR3 is TGTGCCAGCAGCTTTCTACTAGCGGGGGGGCCCGTCACCGGGGAGCTGTTTTTT.

V usage is TRBV2 and J usage is TRBJ1-2; 8 bases line up with TRBD1. Germline V gives CDR1 SNHLY, CDR2 FYNNEI. V gave up 4 bases and J gave up 6 bases; unmatched junction bases: 7. This CDR3 has 14 residues. CDR3 residues: CASSAFSTGDGYTF. The CDR3 DNA sequence: TGTGCCAGCAGTGCTTTCTCGACAGGGGATGGCTACACCTTC.

Concerning this clone: Other DNA sequences in this sample translate to the same CDR3. This rearrangement joins TRBV18 to TRBJ1-3; D gene uncertain. The CDR3 is 16 amino acids. V lost 3 bases and J 0 bases, leaving 12 bases between the germline ends. CDR1 is KGHSH and CDR2 is LQKENI in the germline V gene. The CDR3 loop is CASSPRTDSSGNTIYF. The CDR3 DNA is TGTGCCAGCTCACCCCGTACAGATAGCTCTGGAAACACCATATATTTT. The full variable domain, with the rest looked up from reference TRBV18 and TRBJ1-3, is NAGVMQNPRHLVRRRGQEARLRCSPMKGHSHVYWYRQLPEEGLKFMVYLQKENIIDESGMPKERFSAEFPKEGPSILRIQQVVRGDSAAYFCASSPRTDSSGNTIYFGEGSWLTVV.

V gene TRBV10-3 combines with J gene TRBJ2-3; D may be TRBD2 (7 bases). Germline V gene data show CDR1 as ENHRY and CDR2 as SYGVKD. This CDR3 is built from 14 residues. The ends were cut back, 11 bases at V and 5 bases at J, with 20 bases in the middle. CDR3 sequence: CAALGGGAGDTQYF. DNA for the CDR3: TGTGCCGCCCTGGGAGGGGGGGCCGGAGATACGCAGTATTTT.